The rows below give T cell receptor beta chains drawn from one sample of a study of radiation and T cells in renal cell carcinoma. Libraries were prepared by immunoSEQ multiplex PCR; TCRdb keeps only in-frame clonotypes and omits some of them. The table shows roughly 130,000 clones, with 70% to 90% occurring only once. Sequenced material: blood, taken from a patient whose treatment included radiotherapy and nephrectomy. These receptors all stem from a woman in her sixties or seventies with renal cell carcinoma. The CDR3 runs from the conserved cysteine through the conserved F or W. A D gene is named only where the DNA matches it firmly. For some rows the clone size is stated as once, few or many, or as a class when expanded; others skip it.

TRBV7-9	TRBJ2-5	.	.	CASSSGGLQETQYF	TGTGCCAGCAGCTCCGGGGGACTGCAAGAGACCCAGTACTTC
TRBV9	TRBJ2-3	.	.	CASSVEGLGTDTQYF	TGTGCCAGCAGCGTAGAGGGGTTGGGCACAGATACGCAGTATTTT
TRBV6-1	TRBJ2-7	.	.	CASSEVGTIRYEQYF	TGTGCCAGCAGTGAAGTTGGGACAATAAGGTACGAGCAGTACTTC
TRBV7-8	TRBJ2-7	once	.	CASTPESVGKVGEQYF	TGTGCCAGCACCCCGGAGTCAGTCGGGAAAGTGGGTGAGCAGTACTTC
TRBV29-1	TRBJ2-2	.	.	CSVGRENTGELFF	TGCAGCGTTGGACGGGAGAACACCGGGGAGCTGTTTTTT
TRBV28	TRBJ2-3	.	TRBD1	CASSLLPGQGTDTQYF	TGTGCCAGCAGTTTACTACCCGGACAGGGAACAGATACGCAGTATTTT
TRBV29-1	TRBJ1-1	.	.	CSVPGRAQTEAFF	TGCAGCGTCCCGGGTAGGGCGCAGACTGAAGCTTTCTTT
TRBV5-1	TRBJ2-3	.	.	CASSVAASTDTQYF	TGCGCCAGCAGTGTGGCAGCCAGCACAGATACGCAGTATTTT
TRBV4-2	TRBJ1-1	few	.	CASSQNQPNTEAFF	TGTGCCAGCAGCCAAAATCAACCGAACACTGAAGCTTTCTTT
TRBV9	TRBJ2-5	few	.	CASSVIGTPLAETQYF	TGTGCCAGCAGCGTAATCGGGACTCCCCTGGCGGAGACCCAGTACTTC
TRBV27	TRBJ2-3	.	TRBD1	CASSPAVLRDRANTQYF	TGTGCCAGCAGTCCAGCTGTCCTCCGGGACAGGGCAAATACGCAGTATTTT
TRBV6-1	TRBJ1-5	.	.	CASSELLGPNQPQHF	TGTGCCAGCAGTGAACTACTGGGACCCAATCAGCCCCAGCATTTT
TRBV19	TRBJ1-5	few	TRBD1	CASNKQGAGSNQPQHF	TGTGCCAGTAATAAACAGGGGGCTGGAAGCAATCAGCCCCAGCATTTT
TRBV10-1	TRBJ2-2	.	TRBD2	CASGLAGITGELFF	TGCGCCAGCGGACTAGCGGGTATCACCGGGGAGCTGTTTTTT
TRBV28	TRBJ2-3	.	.	CASIPWPGTDTQYF	TGTGCCAGCATCCCATGGCCGGGCACAGATACGCAGTATTTT
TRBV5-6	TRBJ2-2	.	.	CASNLQNTGELFF	TGTGCCAGCAACTTACAGAACACCGGGGAGCTGTTTTTT
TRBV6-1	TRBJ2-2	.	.	CASNWSRNTGELFF	TGTGCCAGCAACTGGAGCAGGAACACCGGGGAGCTGTTTTTT
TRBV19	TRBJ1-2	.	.	CASSMGPGDGYTF	TGTGCCAGTAGTATGGGCCCGGGGGATGGCTACACCTTC
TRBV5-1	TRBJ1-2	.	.	CASSPGGGYRGYTF	TGCGCCAGCAGCCCCGGTGGGGGATATCGTGGCTACACCTTC
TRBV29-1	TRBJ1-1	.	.	CSVSGVERTPGTEAFF	TGCAGCGTTTCCGGTGTCGAAAGGACCCCCGGCACTGAAGCTTTCTTT
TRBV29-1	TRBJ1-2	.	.	CSASQGGGYTF	TGCAGCGCCTCCCAGGGAGGTGGCTACACCTTC
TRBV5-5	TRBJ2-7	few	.	CASSLGSYGQYF	TGTGCCAGCAGCTTGGGTTCCTATGGGCAGTACTTC
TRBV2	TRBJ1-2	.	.	CASRARVYGYTF	TGTGCCAGCAGGGCCAGGGTCTATGGCTACACCTTC
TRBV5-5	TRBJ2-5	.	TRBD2	CASSTRLAGGQETQYF	TGTGCCAGCAGCACCCGACTAGCGGGAGGGCAGGAGACCCAGTACTTC
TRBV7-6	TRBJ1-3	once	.	CASSLMTGSYSGNTIYF	TGTGCCAGCAGCTTAATGACAGGCAGTTACTCTGGAAACACCATATATTTT
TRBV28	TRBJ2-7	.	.	CASSDPIKSSYEQYF	TGTGCCAGCAGTGACCCAATCAAGAGCTCCTACGAGCAGTACTTC
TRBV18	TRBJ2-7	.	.	CASSPMTAAYEQYF	TGTGCCAGCTCACCTATGACAGCCGCCTACGAGCAGTACTTC
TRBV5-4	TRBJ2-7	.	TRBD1	CASSPRDRAYEQYF	TGTGCCAGCAGCCCCCGGGACAGGGCCTACGAGCAGTACTTC
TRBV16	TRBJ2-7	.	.	CASSQSHGSLTYEQYF	TGTGCCAGCAGCCAATCGCACGGATCATTAACCTACGAGCAGTACTTC
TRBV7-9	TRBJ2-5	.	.	CATPPDRGQETQYF	TGTGCCACCCCTCCCGACCGAGGCCAAGAGACCCAGTACTTC
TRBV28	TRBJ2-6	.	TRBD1	CASSLAQGAGGANVLTF	TGTGCCAGCAGTTTGGCGCAGGGGGCCGGTGGGGCCAACGTCCTGACTTTC
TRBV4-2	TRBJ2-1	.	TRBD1	CASSLTTGTGFQNEQFF	TGTGCCAGCAGCCTTACTACCGGGACAGGGTTTCAAAACGAGCAGTTCTTC
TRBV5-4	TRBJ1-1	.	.	CASSSGGREIAEAFF	TGTGCCAGCAGCTCCGGCGGTAGGGAGATCGCTGAAGCTTTCTTT
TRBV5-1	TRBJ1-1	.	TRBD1	CASSLAAGGTNTEAFF	TGCGCCAGCAGCTTGGCTGCAGGGGGTACGAACACTGAAGCTTTCTTT
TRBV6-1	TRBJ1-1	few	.	CASTEGRNTEAFF	TGTGCCAGCACTGAGGGTCGAAACACTGAAGCTTTCTTT
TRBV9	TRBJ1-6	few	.	CASSARPDSDSPLHF	TGTGCCAGCAGCGCCCGCCCCGACTCCGATTCACCCCTCCACTTT
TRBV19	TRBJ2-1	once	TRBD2	CASSIRGRLGAGAGYNEQFF	TGTGCCAGTAGTATTAGGGGCCGTTTGGGAGCGGGAGCAGGCTACAATGAGCAGTTCTTC
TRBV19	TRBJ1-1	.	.	CASRRTLETEAFF	TGTGCCAGCCGACGGACTTTGGAGACTGAAGCTTTCTTT
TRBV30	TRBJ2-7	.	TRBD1	CAWSRGTGLSYEQYF	TGTGCCTGGAGCCGAGGGACAGGGCTCTCCTACGAGCAGTACTTC
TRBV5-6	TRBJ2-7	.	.	CASSPLSSSEQYF	TGTGCCAGCAGCCCCCTTTCATCTTCCGAGCAGTACTTC
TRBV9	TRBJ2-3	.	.	CASTRGATDTQYF	TGTGCCAGCACCCGGGGTGCCACGGATACGCAGTATTTT